This T cell receptor beta chain was retrieved from a study of blood T cells in healthy people across ages. With a J-beta primer mix and a sample-barcoded 5' primer, a second PCR ran about 6 to 11 cycles. MiXCR was run by TCRdb on the 5' RACE reads, yielding one entry per CDR3 protein. The repertoire has more than 1,400,000 distinct CDR3 sequences, 42% of them found once; the top ten carry roughly 7.7%. This clonotype was obtained from a woman under 30 in good health. Sequencing used blood.

The CDR3 DNA sequence: TGTGCCAGCAGCCCCCGGGACTTCTCACTTACTAACACCGGGGAGCTGTTTTTT. Its translation is CASSPRDFSLTNTGELFF. The chain combines TRBV2 with TRBJ2-2, with D possibly being TRBD2 (6 bases). V was pared by 6 bases and J by 2 bases, with 22 bases between. CDR1 and CDR2 from the germline V gene are SNHLY and FYNNEI. The CDR3 length is 18 residues.